Following are 20 T cell receptor beta chains from one sample sequenced in a study of CD8+ T cells in alopecia areata. RNA extraction was followed by reverse transcription into cDNA, which acted as the sequencing template. Produced via immunoSEQ multiplex PCR; TCRdb's table is partial and in-frame only. The table lists some 150,000 clones, 40% to 60% of them singletons. The source was CD8+ T cells sorted from blood, collected at week 0. These receptors came from a human donor with alopecia areata.

The gene calls are TRBV9 and TRBJ2-3; D is unclear. V dropped 0 bases and J dropped 5 bases, with 7 bases sitting between them. The CDR3 is made up of 13 amino acids. Germline V CDR1 and CDR2: SGDLS, YYNGEE. CDR3 DNA: TGTGCCAGCAGCGTAGTCGCCGAAGATACGCAGTATTTT. Amino acid sequence: CASSVVAEDTQYF.

V gene TRBV5-1 combines with J gene TRBJ1-3; TRBD1 might be the D (5 bases). The CDR3 is made up of 16 amino acids. Per germline, CDR1 SGHRS and CDR2 YFSETQ. The germline V and J ends were trimmed by 0 bases and 0 bases, with 10 bases remaining between them. This CDR3 is CASSLGQRSSGNTIYF. The CDR3 DNA reads as TGCGCCAGCAGCTTGGGACAGAGAAGCTCTGGAAACACCATATATTTT.

V gene TRBV29-1 combines with J gene TRBJ2-3; D is possibly TRBD2 (5 bases). The V end lost 6 bases, the J end lost 4 bases, and 17 bases lay between the germline ends. CDR1 and CDR2 (germline): SQVTM, ANQGSEA. This CDR3 spans 14 amino acids. The chain's CDR3 is CSVILVIRPDTQYF. As DNA, the CDR3 is TGCAGCGTCATACTAGTGATCCGGCCAGATACGCAGTATTTT.

This rearrangement joins TRBV30 to TRBJ1-1; D not resolved. V was trimmed by 2 bases and J by 2 bases, leaving 9 bases between them. This CDR3 contains 13 residues. CDR1 and CDR2 (germline): GTSNPN, SVGIG (reference sequence). DNA for the CDR3: TGTGCCTGGAGTAGTGCCGTAAACACTGAAGCTTTCTTT. Its translation is CAWSSAVNTEAFF. The full variable domain, with the rest looked up from reference TRBV30 and TRBJ1-1, is SQTIHQWPATLVQPVGSPLSLECTVEGTSNPNLYWYRQAAGRGLQLLFYSVGIGQISSEVPQNLSASRPQDRQFILSSKKLLLSDSGFYLCAWSSAVNTEAFFGQGTRLTVV.

The chain joins TRBV5-1 to TRBJ2-1; D is possibly TRBD2 (5 bases). This CDR3 region has 13 residues. The V and J ends lost 8 bases and 0 bases respectively, with 9 bases between them. CDR1 is SGHRS, CDR2 YFSETQ, per germline. CDR3 residues: CASASSSYNEQFF. CDR3 sequence (DNA): TGCGCCAGTGCTAGCAGCTCCTACAATGAGCAGTTCTTC.

The table lists this clone with a few counts. This sequence joins TRBV6-5 and TRBJ2-7, with D possibly TRBD2 on 7 matching bases. V was shortened by 5 bases and J by 5 bases, with 13 bases between the two germline ends. CDR3 length: 13 residues. Germline V gives CDR1 MNHEY, CDR2 SVGAGI. The CDR3 DNA reads as TGTGCCAGCAGTCCCCTCGGGGGGCACGAGCAGTACTTC. As protein: CASSPLGGHEQYF.

This CDR3 is CASSGTVGETQYF. The DNA of the CDR3 is TGTGCCAGCAGTGGGACAGTAGGAGAGACCCAGTACTTC. The chain links TRBV27 to TRBJ2-5, with 7 bases fitting TRBD1. V was pared by 5 bases and J by 4 bases, with 4 bases of the junction left unmatched. This CDR3 contains 13 residues. Germline V gene lookup returns CDR1 MNHEY and CDR2 SMNVEV (reference sequence).

The chain has TRBV27 and TRBJ2-7, with TRBD2 as a possible D gene (7 bases). The CDR3 is 16 amino acids. Germline V lookup: CDR1 MNHEY, CDR2 SMNVEV (reference sequence). V gave up 3 bases and J gave up 5 bases, with 20 bases separating them. In DNA form, the CDR3 reads TGTGCCAGCAGTTTGCAGCAAGGGGAGGGGGTGGACGAGCAGTACTTC. Residues: CASSLQQGEGVDEQYF.

The sample holds a few counts of this clone. The chain carries TRBV27 and TRBJ1-1, with D unclear. V was clipped by 0 bases and J by 1 base, with 9 bases between them. Germline V gene lookup returns CDR1 MNHEY and CDR2 SMNVEV (reference sequence). This CDR3 spans 15 amino acids. CDR3 loop: CASSLSRTANTEAFF. As DNA, the CDR3 is TGTGCCAGCAGTTTATCCCGGACGGCGAACACTGAAGCTTTCTTT.

This clone was detected a few times. Relative to the germline gene, one junction end is altered; a read error may explain this. This chain links TRBV10-2 with TRBJ1-5, with D tentatively TRBD1 (6 bases). CDR3 length: 13 amino acids. In germline, CDR1 is WSHSY, CDR2 SAAADI. CDR3 sequence reads: CASGDRINQPQHF. The CDR3 bases are TGCGCCAGCGGTGACAGGATCAATCAGCCCCAGCATTTT.

This sequence joins TRBV5-1 and TRBJ1-2; D gene uncertain. CDR3 length: 14 residues. Germline V CDR1 and CDR2: SGHRS, YFSETQ. V lost 3 bases, J lost 5 bases, and 14 bases lay in between. This CDR3 is CASSSSGGDYGYTF. DNA for the CDR3: TGCGCCAGCAGCTCATCGGGTGGTGATTATGGCTACACCTTC.

This chain connects TRBV13 to TRBJ1-2; D not resolved. V gave up 3 bases and J gave up 6 bases, with 11 bases separating them. Germline CDR1 is PRHDT and CDR2 is FYEKMQ (reference sequence). This CDR3 comprises 13 residues. The CDR3 reads CASSLAPRDGYTF. CDR3 in DNA: TGTGCCAGCAGCTTGGCCCCGAGGGATGGCTACACCTTC.

This chain uses TRBV29-1 with TRBJ1-4; D not certain. Per germline, CDR1 SQVTM and CDR2 ANQGSEA. Trimming removed 6 bases from V and 8 bases from J, with 10 bases in between. This CDR3 is 11 amino acids long. Here the CDR3 reads CSVVEEEKLFF. The DNA of the CDR3 is TGCAGCGTGGTAGAGGAGGAAAAACTGTTTTTT. Supplemented by reference TRBV29-1 and TRBJ1-4, the full variable domain reads SAVISQKPSRDICQRGTSLTIQCQVDSQVTMMFWYRQQPGQSLTLIATANQGSEATYESGFVIDKFPISRPNLTFSTLTVSNMSPEDSSIYLCSVVEEEKLFFGSGTQLSVL.

This chain connects TRBV4-3 to TRBJ2-1; D might be TRBD2 (6 bases). Germline V gene data show CDR1 as LGHNA and CDR2 as YSLEER. The germline V and J ends were trimmed by 4 bases and 6 bases, with 10 bases remaining between them. CDR3 length: 13 amino acids. The CDR3 region has the DNA TGCGCCAGCAGCCCTAGCGCAGGCAATGAGCAGTTCTTC. It specifies CASSPSAGNEQFF.

The J gene is TRBJ1-2, the V gene TRBV14; D is undetermined. This CDR3 is 17 amino acids long. Deletions cut 0 bases from V and 8 bases from J, with 22 bases between. Looked up from germline, CDR1 is SGHDN and CDR2 is FVKESK. Here the CDR3 reads CASSQEGGLAGGGGYTF. As DNA, the CDR3 is TGTGCCAGCAGCCAAGAAGGAGGCTTGGCAGGAGGTGGCGGCTACACCTTC.

This clone was seen only a few times. The genes are TRBV23-1 and TRBJ1-1; no clear D. TRBV23-1 is treated as an ORF (open reading frame) with a function not yet certain. V was trimmed by 0 bases and J by 6 bases, leaving 11 bases between them. This CDR3 is 14 amino acids long. CDR3: CASSQSHPSPEAFF. CDR3 nucleotides: TGCGCCAGCAGTCAATCGCATCCGTCTCCTGAAGCTTTCTTT.

The chain employs TRBV14 and TRBJ2-1; perhaps D is TRBD1 or TRBD2 (5 bases each). The CDR3 has 15 residues. Germline V CDR1 and CDR2: SGHDN, FVKESK. Deletions cut 5 bases from V and 14 bases from J, with 25 bases between. The CDR3 sequence is CASSSPIIREGAKFF. CDR3 in DNA: TGTGCCAGCAGCTCACCAATAATACGGGAAGGGGCCAAGTTCTTC.

In regard to this clone: Different DNA sequences within this sample yield the same CDR3. This chain uses TRBV7-3 with TRBJ2-3; D is possibly TRBD2 (6 bases). The length of the CDR3 is 15 residues. Germline V gene data show CDR1 as SGHTA and CDR2 as FQGTGA. Trimming took off 0 bases at V and 1 base at J, with 8 bases between the two ends. CDR3 sequence: CASSLTGGGTDTQYF. The CDR3 DNA follows: TGTGCCAGCAGCTTAACGGGCGGGGGCACAGATACGCAGTATTTT.

This clone was detected once. The chain carries TRBV2 and TRBJ1-1, with a tentative D call TRBD1 (5 bases). The CDR3 extends over 14 amino acids. In germline, CDR1 is SNHLY, CDR2 FYNNEI. V lost 3 bases, J lost 5 bases, and 13 bases lay in between. CDR3 bases: TGTGCCAGCAGTGATACCAGGTCAGGGACTGAAGCTTTCTTT. Its protein product is CASSDTRSGTEAFF. The full variable domain, with the rest looked up from reference TRBV2 and TRBJ1-1, is EPEVTQTPSHQVTQMGQEVILRCVPISNHLYFYWYRQILGQKVEFLVSFYNNEISEKSEIFDDQFSVERPDGSNFTLKIRSTKLEDSAMYFCASSDTRSGTEAFFGQGTRLTVV.

In this sample, this clone turned up a few times. J is TRBJ2-1 and V is TRBV29-1; maybe TRBD2 (6 bases). The CDR3 length is 13 residues. V lost 7 bases and J 4 bases, leaving 14 bases between the germline ends. Germline lookup yields CDR1 SQVTM and CDR2 ANQGSEA. The CDR3 DNA reads as TGCAGCGGTCGCGGGATTCAGTACAATGAGCAGTTCTTC. Its protein is CSGRGIQYNEQFF.